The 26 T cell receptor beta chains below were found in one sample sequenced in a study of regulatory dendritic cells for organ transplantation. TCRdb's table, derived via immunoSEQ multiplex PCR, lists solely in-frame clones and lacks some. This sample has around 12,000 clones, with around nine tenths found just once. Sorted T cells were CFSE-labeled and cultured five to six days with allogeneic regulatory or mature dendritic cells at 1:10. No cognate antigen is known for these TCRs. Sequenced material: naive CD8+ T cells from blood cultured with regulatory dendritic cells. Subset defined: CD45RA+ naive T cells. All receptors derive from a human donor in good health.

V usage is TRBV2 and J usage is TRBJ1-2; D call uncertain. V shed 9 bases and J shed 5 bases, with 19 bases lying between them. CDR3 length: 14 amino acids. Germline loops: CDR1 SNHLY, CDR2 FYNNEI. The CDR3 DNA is TGTGCCAGGAGAGGCGTTTCGGAGGGATATGGCTACACCTTC. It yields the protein CARRGVSEGYGYTF.

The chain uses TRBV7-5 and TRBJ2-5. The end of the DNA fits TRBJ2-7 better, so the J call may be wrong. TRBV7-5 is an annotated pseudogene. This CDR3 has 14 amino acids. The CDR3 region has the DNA TGTGCCAGAAGCTTATGGGGGGCGGGTTACGAGCAGTACTTC. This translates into CARSLWGAGYEQYF.

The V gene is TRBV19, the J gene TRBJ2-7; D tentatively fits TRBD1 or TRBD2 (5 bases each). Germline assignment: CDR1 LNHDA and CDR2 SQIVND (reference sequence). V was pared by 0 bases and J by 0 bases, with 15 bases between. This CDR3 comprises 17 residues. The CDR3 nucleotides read TGTGCCAGTAGTATAGAAAAGGGACCCTATTACTCCTACGAGCAGTACTTC. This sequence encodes CASSIEKGPYYSYEQYF.

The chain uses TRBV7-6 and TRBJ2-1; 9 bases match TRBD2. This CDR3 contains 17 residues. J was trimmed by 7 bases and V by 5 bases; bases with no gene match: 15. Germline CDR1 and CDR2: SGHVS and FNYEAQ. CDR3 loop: CASSPDGASGRRNEQFF. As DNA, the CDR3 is TGTGCCAGCAGCCCCGACGGGGCGAGCGGGAGGAGGAATGAGCAGTTCTTC.

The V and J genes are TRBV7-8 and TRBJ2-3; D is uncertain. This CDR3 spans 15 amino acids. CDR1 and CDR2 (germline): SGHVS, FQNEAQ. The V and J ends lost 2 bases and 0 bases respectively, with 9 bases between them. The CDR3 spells CASSLLSASTDTQYF. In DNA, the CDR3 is TGTGCCAGCAGCTTATTGTCCGCTAGCACAGATACGCAGTATTTT.

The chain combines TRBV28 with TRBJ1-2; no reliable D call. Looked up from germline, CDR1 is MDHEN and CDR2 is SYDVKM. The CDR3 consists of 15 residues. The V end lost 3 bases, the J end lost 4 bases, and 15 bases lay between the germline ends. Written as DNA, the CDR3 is TGTGCCAGCAGTTTTTACGGTCTGGAGGCCTATGGCTACACCTTC. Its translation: CASSFYGLEAYGYTF.

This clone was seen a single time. DNA for the CDR3: TGTGCCAGCAGCTCCCCCGACCCCGTCGAGCAGTACTTC. It yields the protein CASSSPDPVEQYF. The chain carries TRBV21-1 and TRBJ2-7. TRBV21-1 is termed a pseudogene. The CDR3 totals 13 residues.

The chain's CDR3 is CASSVADSPSYGYTF. CDR3 DNA sequence: TGTGCCAGCAGCGTTGCGGACAGCCCCAGCTATGGCTACACCTTC. The J gene is TRBJ1-2, the V gene TRBV9, with TRBD1 as a possible D gene (6 bases). The CDR3 is made up of 15 amino acids. V lost 2 bases to trimming and J lost 4 bases, with 15 bases between them. Germline V gives CDR1 SGDLS, CDR2 YYNGEE.

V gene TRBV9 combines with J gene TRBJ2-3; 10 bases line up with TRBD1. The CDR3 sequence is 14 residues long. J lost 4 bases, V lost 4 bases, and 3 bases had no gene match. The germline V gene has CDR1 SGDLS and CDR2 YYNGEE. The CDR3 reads CASSPTGGADTQYF. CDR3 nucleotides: TGTGCCAGCAGCCCGACAGGGGGCGCAGATACGCAGTATTTT.

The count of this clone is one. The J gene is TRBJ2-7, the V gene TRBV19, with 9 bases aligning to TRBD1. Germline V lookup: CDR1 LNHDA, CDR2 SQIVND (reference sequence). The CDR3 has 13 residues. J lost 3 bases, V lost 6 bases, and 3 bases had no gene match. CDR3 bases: TGTGCCAGTAGACGGGGACAGGGCTACGAGCAGTACTTC. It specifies CASRRGQGYEQYF.

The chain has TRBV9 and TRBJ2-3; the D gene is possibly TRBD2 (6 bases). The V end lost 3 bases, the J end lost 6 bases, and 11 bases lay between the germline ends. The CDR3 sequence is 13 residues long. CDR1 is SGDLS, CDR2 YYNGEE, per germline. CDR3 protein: CASSGSRGDTQYF. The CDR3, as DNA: TGTGCCAGCAGCGGGAGCCGGGGGGATACGCAGTATTTT.

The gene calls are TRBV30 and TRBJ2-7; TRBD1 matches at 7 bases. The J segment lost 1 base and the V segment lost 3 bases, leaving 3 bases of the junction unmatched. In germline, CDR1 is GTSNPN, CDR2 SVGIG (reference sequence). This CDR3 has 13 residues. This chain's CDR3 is CAWSRDRSYEQYF. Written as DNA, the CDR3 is TGTGCCTGGAGCCGGGACAGATCCTACGAGCAGTACTTC.

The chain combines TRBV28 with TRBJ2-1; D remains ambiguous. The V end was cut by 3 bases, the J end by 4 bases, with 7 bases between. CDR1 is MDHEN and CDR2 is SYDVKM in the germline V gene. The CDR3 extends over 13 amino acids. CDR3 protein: CASSFTTYNEQFF. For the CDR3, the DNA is TGTGCCAGCAGTTTTACTACTTACAATGAGCAGTTCTTC. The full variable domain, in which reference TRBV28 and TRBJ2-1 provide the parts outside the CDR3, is DVKVTQSSRYLVKRTGEKVFLECVQDMDHENMFWYRQDPGLGLRLIYFSYDVKMKEKGDIPEGYSVSREKKERFSLILESASTNQTSMYLCASSFTTYNEQFFGPGTRLTVL.

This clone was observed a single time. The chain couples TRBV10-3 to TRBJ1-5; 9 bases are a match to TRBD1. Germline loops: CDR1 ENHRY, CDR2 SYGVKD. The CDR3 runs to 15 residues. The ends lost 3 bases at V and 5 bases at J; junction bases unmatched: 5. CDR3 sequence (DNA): TGTGCCATCAGTGAAGATACAGGGGGCGATCAGCCCCAGCATTTT. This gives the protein CAISEDTGGDQPQHF.

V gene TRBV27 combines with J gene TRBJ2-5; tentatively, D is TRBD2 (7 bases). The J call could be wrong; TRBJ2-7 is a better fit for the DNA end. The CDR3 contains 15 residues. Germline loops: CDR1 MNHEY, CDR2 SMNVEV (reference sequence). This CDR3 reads CASSPVGGAYYEQYF. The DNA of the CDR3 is TGTGCCAGCAGCCCTGTTGGGGGGGCTTACTACGAGCAGTACTTC.

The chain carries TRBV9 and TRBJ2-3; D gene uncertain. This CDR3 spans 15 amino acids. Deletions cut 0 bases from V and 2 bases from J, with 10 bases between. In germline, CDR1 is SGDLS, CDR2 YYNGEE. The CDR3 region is CASSVDSADTDTQYF. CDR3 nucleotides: TGTGCCAGCAGCGTAGACTCGGCCGACACAGATACGCAGTATTTT.

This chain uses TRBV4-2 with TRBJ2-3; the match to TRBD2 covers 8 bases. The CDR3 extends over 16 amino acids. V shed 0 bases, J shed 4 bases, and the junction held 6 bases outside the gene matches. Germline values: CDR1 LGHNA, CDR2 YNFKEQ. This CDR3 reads CASSQESSGLPDTQYF. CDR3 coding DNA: TGTGCCAGCAGCCAAGAGTCTAGCGGGCTGCCAGATACGCAGTATTTT.

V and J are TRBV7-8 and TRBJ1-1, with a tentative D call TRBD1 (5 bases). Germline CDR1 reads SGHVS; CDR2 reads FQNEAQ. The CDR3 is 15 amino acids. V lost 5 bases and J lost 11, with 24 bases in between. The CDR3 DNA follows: TGTGCCAGCAGCCGAGGGACTGGGACTGCCTTAAAGGCTTTCTTT. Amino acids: CASSRGTGTALKAFF. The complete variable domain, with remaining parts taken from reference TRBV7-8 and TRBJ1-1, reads GAGVSQSPRYKVAKRGQDVALRCDPISGHVSLFWYQQALGQGPEFLTYFQNEAQLDKSGLPSDRFFAERPEGSVSTLKIQRTQQEDSAVYLCASSRGTGTALKAFFGQGTRLTVV.

CDR3 nucleotides: TGTGCCAGCAGTGAATCGCCCCTGACGACATACTATGGCTACACCTTC. Translation gives CASSESPLTTYYGYTF. This sequence joins TRBV6-1 and TRBJ1-2; D is uncertain. The CDR3 has 16 amino acids. CDR1 and CDR2 (germline): MNHNS, SASEGT. V was pared by 2 bases and J by 3 bases, with 16 bases between.

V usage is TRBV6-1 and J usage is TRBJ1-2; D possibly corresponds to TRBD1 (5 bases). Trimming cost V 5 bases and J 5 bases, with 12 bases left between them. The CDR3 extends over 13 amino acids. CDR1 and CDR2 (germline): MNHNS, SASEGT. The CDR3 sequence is CASSPVGEYGYTF. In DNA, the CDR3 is TGTGCCAGCAGTCCCGTAGGGGAGTATGGCTACACCTTC.

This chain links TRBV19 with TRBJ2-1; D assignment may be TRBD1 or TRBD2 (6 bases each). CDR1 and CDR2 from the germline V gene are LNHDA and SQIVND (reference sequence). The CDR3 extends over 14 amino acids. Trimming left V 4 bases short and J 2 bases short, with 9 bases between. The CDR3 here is CASSTRGAYNEQFF. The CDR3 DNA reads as TGTGCCAGTAGTACAAGGGGGGCCTACAATGAGCAGTTCTTC.

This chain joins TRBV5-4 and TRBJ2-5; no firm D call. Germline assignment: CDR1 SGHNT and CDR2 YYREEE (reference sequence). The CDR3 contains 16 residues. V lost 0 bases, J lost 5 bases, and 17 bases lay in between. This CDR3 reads CASSLDFIGPDETQYF. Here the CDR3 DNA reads TGTGCCAGCAGCTTGGATTTTATTGGGCCAGACGAGACCCAGTACTTC.

This chain's CDR3 is CASSRPPGANYGYTF. In DNA, the CDR3 is TGTGCCAGCAGCCGACCTCCGGGAGCTAACTATGGCTACACCTTC. The rearrangement uses TRBV7-2 and TRBJ1-2; D gene uncertain. The CDR3 contains 15 residues. Trimming took off 5 bases at V and 0 bases at J, with 13 bases between the two ends. Germline V CDR1 and CDR2: SGHTA, FQGNSA.

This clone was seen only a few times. CDR3 in amino acids: CASSLGDYGYTF. CDR3 nucleotide sequence: TGTGCCAGCAGCTTAGGTGACTATGGCTACACCTTC. The chain links TRBV7-9 to TRBJ1-2; no clear D. The CDR3 covers 12 residues. CDR1 SEHNR and CDR2 FQNEAQ come from the germline V gene (reference sequence). V lost 1 base and J lost 3, with 3 bases in between.

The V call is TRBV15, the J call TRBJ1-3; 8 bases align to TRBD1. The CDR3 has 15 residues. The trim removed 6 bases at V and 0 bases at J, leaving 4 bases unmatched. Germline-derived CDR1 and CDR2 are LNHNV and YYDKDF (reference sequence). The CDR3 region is CATSLDRGSGNTIYF. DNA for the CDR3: TGTGCCACCAGTTTAGACAGGGGCTCTGGAAACACCATATATTTT.

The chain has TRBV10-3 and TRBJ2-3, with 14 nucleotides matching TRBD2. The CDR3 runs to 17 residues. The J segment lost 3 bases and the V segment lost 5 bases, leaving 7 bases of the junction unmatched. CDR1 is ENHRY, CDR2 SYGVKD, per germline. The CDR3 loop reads CAISPGTSGGSTDTQYF. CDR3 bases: TGTGCCATCAGTCCAGGGACTAGCGGGGGATCGACAGATACGCAGTATTTT.